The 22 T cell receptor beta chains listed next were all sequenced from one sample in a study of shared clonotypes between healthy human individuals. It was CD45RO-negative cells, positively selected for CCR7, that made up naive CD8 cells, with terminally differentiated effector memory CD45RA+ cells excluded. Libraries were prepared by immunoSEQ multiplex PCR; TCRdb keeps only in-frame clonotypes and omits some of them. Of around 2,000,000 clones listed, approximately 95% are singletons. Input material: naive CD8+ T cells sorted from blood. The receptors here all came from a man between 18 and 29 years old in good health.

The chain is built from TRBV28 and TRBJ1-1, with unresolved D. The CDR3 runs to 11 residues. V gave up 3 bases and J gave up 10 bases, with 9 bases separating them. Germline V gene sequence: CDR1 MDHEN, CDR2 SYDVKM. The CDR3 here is CASSFSTPAFF. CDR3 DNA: TGTGCCAGCAGTTTCTCGACACCAGCTTTCTTT. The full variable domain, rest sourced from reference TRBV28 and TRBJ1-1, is DVKVTQSSRYLVKRTGEKVFLECVQDMDHENMFWYRQDPGLGLRLIYFSYDVKMKEKGDIPEGYSVSREKKERFSLILESASTNQTSMYLCASSFSTPAFFGQGTRLTVV.

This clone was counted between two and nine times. The chain's CDR3 is CAISSDSPGQPQHF. In nucleotides, the CDR3 is TGTGCCATCAGTTCGGACAGCCCCGGTCAGCCCCAGCATTTT. This chain uses TRBV10-3 with TRBJ1-5, with a weak D call TRBD1 (6 bases). Germline V lookup: CDR1 ENHRY, CDR2 SYGVKD. The CDR3 contains 14 residues. The V and J ends lost 5 bases and 6 bases respectively, with 14 bases between them.

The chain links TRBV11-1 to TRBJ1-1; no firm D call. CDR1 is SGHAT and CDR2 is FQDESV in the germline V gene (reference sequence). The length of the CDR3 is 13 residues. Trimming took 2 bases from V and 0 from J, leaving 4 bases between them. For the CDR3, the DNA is TGTGCCAGCAGCTTAAGCCTGAACACTGAAGCTTTCTTT. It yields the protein CASSLSLNTEAFF.

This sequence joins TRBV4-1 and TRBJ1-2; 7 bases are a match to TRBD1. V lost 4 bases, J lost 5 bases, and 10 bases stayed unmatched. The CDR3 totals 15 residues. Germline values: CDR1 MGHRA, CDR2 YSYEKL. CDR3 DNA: TGCGCCAGCAGCCCATTAGGACAGGACTTATATGGCTACACCTTC. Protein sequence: CASSPLGQDLYGYTF.

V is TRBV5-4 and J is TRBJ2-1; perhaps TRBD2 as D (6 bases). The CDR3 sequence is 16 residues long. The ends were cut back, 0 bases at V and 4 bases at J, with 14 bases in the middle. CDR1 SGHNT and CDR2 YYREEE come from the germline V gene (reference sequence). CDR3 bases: TGTGCCAGCAGCTTGGACCGGAATAGCGGTTACAATGAGCAGTTCTTC. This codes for CASSLDRNSGYNEQFF.

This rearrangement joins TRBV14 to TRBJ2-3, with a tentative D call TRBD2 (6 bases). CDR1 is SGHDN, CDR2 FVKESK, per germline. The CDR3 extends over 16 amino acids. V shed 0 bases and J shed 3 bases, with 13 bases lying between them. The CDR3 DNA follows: TGTGCCAGCAGCCAAGAATGGAGGGCGGAGACAGATACGCAGTATTTT. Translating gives CASSQEWRAETDTQYF.

The CDR3 loop reads CASRSSGGAEQYF. The DNA of the CDR3 is TGTGCCAGTAGATCTAGCGGGGGTGCCGAGCAGTACTTC. V gene TRBV19 combines with J gene TRBJ2-7, with 10 bases matching TRBD2. With 6 bases clipped from V and 6 bases from J, the junction kept 5 bases outside the gene matches. The germline gives CDR1 LNHDA, CDR2 SQIVND (reference sequence). The CDR3 is 13 residues long.

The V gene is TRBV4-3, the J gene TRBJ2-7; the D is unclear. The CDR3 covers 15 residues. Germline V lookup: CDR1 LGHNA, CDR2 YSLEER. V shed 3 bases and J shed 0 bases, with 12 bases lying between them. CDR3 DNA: TGCGCCAGCAGCCAGGCCCTAGGGTACTCCTACGAGCAGTACTTC. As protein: CASSQALGYSYEQYF.

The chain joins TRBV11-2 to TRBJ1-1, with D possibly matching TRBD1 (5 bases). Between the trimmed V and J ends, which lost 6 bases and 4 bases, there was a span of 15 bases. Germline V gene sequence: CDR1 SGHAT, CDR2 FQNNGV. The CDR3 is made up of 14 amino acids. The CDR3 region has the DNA TGTGCCAGCAGAACTCCCTATGGGGGCACTGAAGCTTTCTTT. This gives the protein CASRTPYGGTEAFF.

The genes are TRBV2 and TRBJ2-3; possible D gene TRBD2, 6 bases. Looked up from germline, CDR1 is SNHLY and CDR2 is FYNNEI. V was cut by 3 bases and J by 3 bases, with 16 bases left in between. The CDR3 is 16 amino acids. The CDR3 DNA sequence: TGTGCCAGCAGTGACGCCGGGACTGCGTTGACAGATACGCAGTATTTT. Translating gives CASSDAGTALTDTQYF.

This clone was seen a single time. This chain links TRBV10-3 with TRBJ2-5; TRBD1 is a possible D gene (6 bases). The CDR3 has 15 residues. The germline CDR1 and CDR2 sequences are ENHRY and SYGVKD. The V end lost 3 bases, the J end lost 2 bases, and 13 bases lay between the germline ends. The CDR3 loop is CAISDFRGGQETQYF. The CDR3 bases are TGTGCCATCAGTGATTTCAGGGGCGGGCAAGAGACCCAGTACTTC.

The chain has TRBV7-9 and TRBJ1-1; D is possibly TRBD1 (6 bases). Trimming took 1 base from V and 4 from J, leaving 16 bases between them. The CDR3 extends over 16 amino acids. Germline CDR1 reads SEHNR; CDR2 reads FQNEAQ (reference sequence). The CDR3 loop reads CASSLGGLQGSTEAFF. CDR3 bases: TGTGCCAGCAGCTTAGGGGGCTTACAGGGTAGCACTGAAGCTTTCTTT.

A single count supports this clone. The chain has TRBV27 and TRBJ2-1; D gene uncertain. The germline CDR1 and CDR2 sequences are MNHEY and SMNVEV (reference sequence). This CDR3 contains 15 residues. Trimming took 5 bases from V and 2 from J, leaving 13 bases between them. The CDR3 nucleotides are TGTGCCAGCAGTCCCGCCGCCCCACCCTACAATGAGCAGTTCTTC. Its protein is CASSPAAPPYNEQFF.

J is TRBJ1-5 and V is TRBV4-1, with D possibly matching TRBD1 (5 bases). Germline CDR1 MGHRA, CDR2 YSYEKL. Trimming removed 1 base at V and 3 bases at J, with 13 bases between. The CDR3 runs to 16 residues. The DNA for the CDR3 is TGCGCCAGCAGCCAAGTTGGGGGGGGTTACAATCAGCCCCAGCATTTT. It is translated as CASSQVGGGYNQPQHF.

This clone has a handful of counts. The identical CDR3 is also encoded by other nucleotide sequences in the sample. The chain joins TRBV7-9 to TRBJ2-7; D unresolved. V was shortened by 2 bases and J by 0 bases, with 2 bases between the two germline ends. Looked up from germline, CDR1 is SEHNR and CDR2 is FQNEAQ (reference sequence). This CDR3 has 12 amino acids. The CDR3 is CASSLISYEQYF. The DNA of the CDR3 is TGTGCCAGCAGCTTAATCTCCTACGAGCAGTACTTC.

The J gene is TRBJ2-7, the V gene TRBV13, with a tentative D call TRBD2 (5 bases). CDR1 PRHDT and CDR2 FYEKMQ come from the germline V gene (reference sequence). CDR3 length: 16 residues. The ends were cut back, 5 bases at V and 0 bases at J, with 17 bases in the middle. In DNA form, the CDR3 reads TGTGCCAGCAGCCAAAGAGGGTATAGCCTCTCCTACGAGCAGTACTTC. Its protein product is CASSQRGYSLSYEQYF.

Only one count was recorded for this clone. The CDR3, as DNA: TGTGCCAGCAACTTCGGGACAGCCTCCGGGGAGCTGTTTTTT. It yields the protein CASNFGTASGELFF. This sequence joins TRBV13 and TRBJ2-2; 7 positions agree with TRBD1. The CDR3 has 14 amino acids. Germline trimming cut 7 bases from V and 6 bases from J; bases unmatched to any gene: 8. Germline V gives CDR1 PRHDT, CDR2 FYEKMQ (reference sequence).

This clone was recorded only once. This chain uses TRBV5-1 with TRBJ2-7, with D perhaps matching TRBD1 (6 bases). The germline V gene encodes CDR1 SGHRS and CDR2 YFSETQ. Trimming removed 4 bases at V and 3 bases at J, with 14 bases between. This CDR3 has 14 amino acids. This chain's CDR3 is CASSGLTGGYEQYF. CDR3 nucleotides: TGCGCCAGCAGCGGATTGACAGGTGGCTACGAGCAGTACTTC.

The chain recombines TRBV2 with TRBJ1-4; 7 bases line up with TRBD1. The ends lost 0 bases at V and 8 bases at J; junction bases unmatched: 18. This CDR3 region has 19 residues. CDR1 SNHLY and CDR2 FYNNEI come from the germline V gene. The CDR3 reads CASSEAQGQTLLISEKLFF. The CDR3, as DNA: TGTGCCAGCAGTGAAGCCCAGGGACAGACCTTATTAATATCGGAAAAACTGTTTTTT.

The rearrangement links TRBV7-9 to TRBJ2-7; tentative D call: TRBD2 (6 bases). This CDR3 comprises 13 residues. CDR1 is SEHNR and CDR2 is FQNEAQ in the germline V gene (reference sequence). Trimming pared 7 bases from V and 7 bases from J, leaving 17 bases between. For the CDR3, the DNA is TGTGCCAGCACCCAACAACCCGGGGGAGAGCAGTACTTC. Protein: CASTQQPGGEQYF.

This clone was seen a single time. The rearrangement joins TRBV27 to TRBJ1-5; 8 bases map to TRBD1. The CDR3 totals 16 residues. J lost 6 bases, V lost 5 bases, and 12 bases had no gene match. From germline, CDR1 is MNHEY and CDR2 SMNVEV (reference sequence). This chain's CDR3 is CASSPSTGAMVQPQHF. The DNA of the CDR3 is TGTGCCAGCAGTCCTTCGACAGGGGCGATGGTTCAGCCCCAGCATTTT.

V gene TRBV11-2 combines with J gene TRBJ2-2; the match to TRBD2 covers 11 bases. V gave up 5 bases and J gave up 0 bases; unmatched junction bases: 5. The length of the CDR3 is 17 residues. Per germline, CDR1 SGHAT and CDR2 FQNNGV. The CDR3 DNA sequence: TGTGCCAGCAGCCCACTAGCGGGAGCCCCGAACACCGGGGAGCTGTTTTTT. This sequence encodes CASSPLAGAPNTGELFF. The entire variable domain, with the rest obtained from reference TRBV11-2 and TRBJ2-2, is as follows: EAGVAQSPRYKIIEKRQSVAFWCNPISGHATLYWYQQILGQGPKLLIQFQNNGVVDDSQLPKDRFSAERLKGVDSTLKIQPAKLEDSAVYLCASSPLAGAPNTGELFFGEGSRLTVL.